Listed below are T cell receptor beta chains from one sample, sequenced in a study of T cell responses to AZD1222 COVID-19 vaccine. Repertoires were generated with immunoSEQ multiplex PCR, while TCRdb's copy carries only in-frame clones and drops some. The sample has some 94,000 clones, roughly 87% seen once. The sample consisted of peripheral blood, taken 28 days after the second AZD1222 dose. These receptors came from an adult who received the AZD1222 COVID-19 vaccine. Each CDR3 is given with its conserved first and last residue. D genes are given only for firm matches. Expanded clones are given a class, and other clones once, few, many or no size at all.

size	D	J	V	CDR3	DNA
NA	NA	TRBJ2-2	TRBV30	CAWMVRNTGELFF	TGTGCCTGGATGGTCAGGAACACCGGGGAGCTGTTTTTT
NA	NA	TRBJ1-3	TRBV7-8	CASSSTTAQRLGNTIYF	TGTGCCAGCAGCTCCACTACCGCTCAGCGGCTCGGAAACACCATATATTTT
once	NA	TRBJ1-5	TRBV28	CASSFPSYSNQPQHF	TGTGCCAGCAGTTTCCCCAGTTATAGCAATCAGCCCCAGCATTTT
NA	NA	TRBJ1-2	TRBV6-4	CASSDSPAGEGYTF	TGTGCCAGCAGTGACTCCCCGGCAGGGGAAGGCTACACCTTC
NA	NA	TRBJ2-2	TRBV4-3	CASSQEQHTGELFF	TGCGCCAGCAGCCAAGAACAGCACACCGGGGAGCTGTTTTTT
NA	NA	TRBJ2-5	TRBV9	CASSDITEETQYF	TGTGCCAGCAGCGATATAACGGAAGAGACCCAGTACTTC
once	NA	TRBJ2-7	TRBV6-5	CASSYSADGPEQYF	TGTGCCAGCAGTTACTCGGCGGACGGCCCCGAGCAGTACTTC
NA	NA	TRBJ1-4	TRBV6-5	CASQNPTNEKLFF	TGTGCCAGCCAAAACCCAACTAATGAAAAACTGTTTTTT
NA	NA	TRBJ1-5	TRBV7-2	CASSLGLGPKQPQHF	TGTGCCAGCAGCTTAGGGCTAGGGCCGAAACAGCCCCAGCATTTT
once	NA	TRBJ1-1	TRBV7-9	CASKVGGGFPEAFF	TGTGCCAGCAAGGTCGGGGGAGGGTTCCCTGAAGCTTTCTTT
NA	NA	TRBJ2-2	TRBV7-9	CASSLNFSSLNTGELFF	TGTGCCAGCAGCTTAAACTTCAGCAGCCTCAACACCGGGGAGCTGTTTTTT
NA	TRBD1	TRBJ2-3	TRBV5-6	CASTPGQGDVEDTQYF	TGTGCCAGCACCCCCGGGCAGGGGGACGTTGAGGATACGCAGTATTTT
NA	TRBD1	TRBJ1-4	TRBV18	CASSPNRGLGNEKLFF	TGTGCCAGCTCACCTAACAGGGGGCTAGGTAATGAAAAACTGTTTTTT